A selection of T cell receptor beta chains follows, all from one sample in a study of T cells in Graves' hyperthyroidism and ophthalmopathy. TCRdb re-analysed the multiplex PCR reads in MiXCR, keeping a single row per CDR3 protein. This table has about 400,000 distinct CDR3 sequences, more than 15% appearing once. The specimen was blood. Source of these receptors: a woman younger than 30 with Graves' hyperthyroidism that later progressed to Graves' ophthalmopathy. Each CDR3 is given with its conserved first and last residue. A D gene is named only where the DNA matches it firmly. Clone size is not always given. Where it is, it says once, few, many or a class for expanded clones.

CDR3 | DNA | V | size | length | J | D
CASSQTGWSPLHF | TGTGCCAGCAGCCAAACTGGTTGGTCACCCCTCCACTTT | TRBV3-1 | few | 13 | TRBJ1-6 | NA
CASSLGLVGGQETQYF | TGTGCCAGCAGCTTAGGACTAGTAGGGGGCCAAGAGACCCAGTACTTC | TRBV7-2 | many | 16 | TRBJ2-5 | NA
CASSSLAFGANVLTF | TGTGCCAGCAGCTCCCTAGCGTTTGGGGCCAACGTCCTGACTTTC | TRBV13 | NA | 15 | TRBJ2-6 | NA
CSARDREGVVNTEAFF | TGCAGTGCTAGAGACAGGGAAGGTGTCGTGAACACTGAAGCTTTCTTT | TRBV20-1 | many | 16 | TRBJ1-1 | NA
CSVELERETQYF | TGCAGCGTTGAACTAGAACGAGAGACCCAGTACTTC | TRBV29-1 | once | 12 | TRBJ2-5 | NA
CASSLSRADTQYF | TGTGCCAGCAGCTTATCGCGCGCAGATACGCAGTATTTT | TRBV11-3 | many | 13 | TRBJ2-3 | NA
CASSFSPPGQGGGDTQYF | TGTGCCAGTAGTTTCTCTCCCCCGGGACAGGGGGGGGGAGATACGCAGTATTTT | TRBV19 | NA | 18 | TRBJ2-3 | TRBD1
CAWRRPDGTLQFF | TGTGCCTGGAGGAGACCTGACGGAACCCTGCAGTTCTTC | TRBV30 | many | 13 | TRBJ2-1 | NA
CATGLAGKSTDTQYF | TGTGCCACGGGACTAGCGGGAAAGAGTACAGATACGCAGTATTTT | TRBV27 | few | 15 | TRBJ2-3 | TRBD2
CASSDPHSDSSEQFF | TGTGCCAGCAGTGACCCCCACTCGGACAGTTCTGAGCAGTTCTTC | TRBV6-4 | NA | 15 | TRBJ2-1 | NA
CAWRRLAGDNEQFF | TGTGCCTGGAGGAGGCTAGCGGGGGACAATGAGCAGTTCTTC | TRBV30 | NA | 14 | TRBJ2-1 | TRBD2
CASSLEPGGNEQFF | TGTGCCAGCAGCTTAGAGCCAGGGGGCAATGAGCAGTTCTTC | TRBV7-6 | many | 14 | TRBJ2-1 | TRBD1
CASSQALGGGYEQYF | TGCGCCAGCAGCCAAGCATTAGGCGGAGGCTACGAGCAGTACTTC | TRBV4-1 | NA | 15 | TRBJ2-7 | NA